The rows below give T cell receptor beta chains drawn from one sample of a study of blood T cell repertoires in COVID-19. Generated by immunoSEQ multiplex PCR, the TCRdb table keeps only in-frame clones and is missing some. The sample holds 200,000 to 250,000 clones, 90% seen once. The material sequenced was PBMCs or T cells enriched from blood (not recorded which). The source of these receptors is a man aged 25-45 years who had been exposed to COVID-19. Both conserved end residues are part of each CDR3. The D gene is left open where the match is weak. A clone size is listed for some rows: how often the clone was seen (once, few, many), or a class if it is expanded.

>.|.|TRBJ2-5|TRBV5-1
CASSPAGAGETQYF
TGCGCCAGCAGCCCCGCTGGGGCCGGAGAGACCCAGTACTTC
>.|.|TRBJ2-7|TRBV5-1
CASSLGTYTYEQYF
TGCGCCAGCAGCTTGGGTACTTATACCTACGAGCAGTACTTC
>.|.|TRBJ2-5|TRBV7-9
CASSSSGGSETQYF
TGTGCCAGCAGCTCAAGTGGGGGGTCAGAGACCCAGTACTTC
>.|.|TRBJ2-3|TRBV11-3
CASSFTHRSTDTQYF
TGTGCCAGCAGCTTCACCCACAGGAGTACAGATACGCAGTATTTT
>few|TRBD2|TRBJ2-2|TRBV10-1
CASSPSGGTGELFF
TGCGCCAGCAGTCCTAGCGGGGGGACCGGGGAGCTGTTTTTT
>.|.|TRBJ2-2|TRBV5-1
CASSSGQLGELFF
TGCGCCAGCAGCTCCGGACAGCTCGGGGAGCTGTTTTTT
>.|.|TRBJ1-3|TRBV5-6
CASSRQGLGAGNTIYF
TGTGCCAGCAGCCGTCAGGGGTTGGGAGCTGGAAACACCATATATTTT
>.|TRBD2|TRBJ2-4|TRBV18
CASSPLLAGGQNIQYF
TGTGCCAGCTCACCTTTGCTAGCGGGGGGCCAAAACATTCAGTACTTC
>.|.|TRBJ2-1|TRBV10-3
CAISESVARYNEQFF
TGTGCCATCAGTGAGTCGGTCGCCAGGTACAATGAGCAGTTCTTC
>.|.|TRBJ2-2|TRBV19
CASRVNSNTGELFF
TGTGCCAGTAGGGTGAACTCGAACACCGGGGAGCTGTTTTTT
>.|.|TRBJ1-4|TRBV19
CASAAGREKLFF
TGTGCCAGCGCGGCAGGGAGGGAAAAACTGTTTTTT
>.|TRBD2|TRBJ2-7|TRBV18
CASSISGGYEQYF
TGTGCCAGCTCAATTAGCGGGGGCTACGAGCAGTACTTC
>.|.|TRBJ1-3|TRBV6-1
CASSEALDSSGNTIYF
TGTGCCAGCAGTGAAGCCTTAGATTCCTCTGGAAACACCATATATTTT
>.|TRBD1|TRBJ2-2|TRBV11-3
CASSLDNWQGETGELFF
TGTGCCAGCAGCTTAGATAATTGGCAGGGGGAAACCGGGGAGCTGTTTTTT
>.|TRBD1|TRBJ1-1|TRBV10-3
CAISEMTGSFSEAFF
TGTGCCATCAGTGAGATGACAGGGAGTTTTTCTGAAGCTTTCTTT
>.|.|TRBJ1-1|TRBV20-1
CSAHPRTEAFF
TGCAGTGCTCACCCCCGGACTGAAGCTTTCTTT
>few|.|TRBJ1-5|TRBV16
CASSQSYGQPQHF
TGTGCCAGCAGCCAATCCTATGGTCAGCCCCAGCATTTT
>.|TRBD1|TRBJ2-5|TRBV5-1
CASSGQGAETQYF
TGCGCCAGCAGCGGGCAGGGGGCAGAGACCCAGTACTTC
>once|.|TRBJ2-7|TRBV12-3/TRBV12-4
CASSLGLYEQYF
TGTGCCAGCAGTTTGGGCCTTTACGAGCAGTACTTC
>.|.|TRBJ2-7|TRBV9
CASSVGLEGGPSGSGYEQYF
TGTGCCAGCAGCGTAGGGTTGGAGGGGGGGCCGTCCGGGAGTGGATACGAGCAGTACTTC
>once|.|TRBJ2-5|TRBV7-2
CASSLAQVLETQYF
TGTGCCAGCAGCTTAGCTCAGGTCCTAGAGACCCAGTACTTC
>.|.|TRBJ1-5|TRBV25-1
CASGREGNQPQHF
TGTGCCAGCGGAAGGGAGGGCAATCAGCCCCAGCATTTT
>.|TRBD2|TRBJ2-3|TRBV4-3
CASSPGGALDTQYF
TGCGCCAGCAGCCCCGGGGGGGCCCTTGATACGCAGTATTTT
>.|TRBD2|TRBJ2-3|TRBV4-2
CASSQDGTSGGSDTQYF
TGTGCCAGCAGCCAAGATGGGACTAGCGGGGGGTCAGATACGCAGTATTTT
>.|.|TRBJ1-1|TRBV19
CATLRRAEAFF
TGTGCCACTTTAAGGAGGGCTGAAGCTTTCTTT
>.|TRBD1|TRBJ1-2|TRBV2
CASSENFGTDGYTF
TGTGCCAGCAGTGAAAACTTTGGGACAGATGGCTACACCTTC
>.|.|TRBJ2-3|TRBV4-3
CASSPGPRDTSTDTQYF
TGCGCCAGCAGCCCCGGACCTCGGGACACATCTACAGATACGCAGTATTTT
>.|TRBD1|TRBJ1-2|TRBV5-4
CASSPRQGALLGYTF
TGTGCCAGCAGCCCGCGACAGGGGGCCTTATTAGGCTACACCTTC
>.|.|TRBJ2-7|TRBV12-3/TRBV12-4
CASSQGGFYEQYF
TGTGCCAGCAGTCAAGGAGGATTTTACGAGCAGTACTTC
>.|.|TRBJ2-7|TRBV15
CATSRATGTLAYEQYF
TGTGCCACCAGCAGAGCCACCGGGACACTAGCCTACGAGCAGTACTTC
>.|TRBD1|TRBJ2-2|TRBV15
CATSRRQGPSWGTGELFF
TGTGCCACCAGCAGAAGACAGGGGCCGAGTTGGGGCACCGGGGAGCTGTTTTTT
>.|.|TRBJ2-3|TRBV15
CATSAGSEPDTQYF
TGTGCCACCAGCGCAGGGTCGGAGCCAGATACGCAGTATTTT
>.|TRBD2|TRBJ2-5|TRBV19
CASSISRGGLETQYF
TGTGCCAGTAGTATTTCGCGGGGGGGCCTCGAGACCCAGTACTTC
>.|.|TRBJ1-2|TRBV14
CASSQGGGNYGYTF
TGTGCCAGCAGCCAAGGTGGCGGCAACTATGGCTACACCTTC
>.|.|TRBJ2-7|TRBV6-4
CASSDGHSYEQYF
TGTGCCAGCAGTGACGGACACTCCTACGAGCAGTACTTC
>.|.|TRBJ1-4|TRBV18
CASSPQQGPNEKLFF
TGTGCCAGCTCACCTCAACAGGGTCCTAATGAAAAACTGTTTTTT
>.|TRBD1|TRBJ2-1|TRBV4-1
CASSHPTGDPYNEQFF
TGCGCCAGCAGCCACCCTACAGGGGATCCCTACAATGAGCAGTTCTTC